This TCR beta chain was obtained from a study of spatial heterogeneity in lung cancer. Time point specified: sample taken at primary tumor resection. The cohort: 65 to 80 early-stage, untreated non-small cell lung cancer patients. Every molecule of TCR cDNA had its own unique molecular identifier. From the 5' RACE reads, TCRdb called clonotypes with MiXCR, one entry per CDR3 protein. The sample yields approximately 9,600 distinct CDR3 sequences, approximately 12% seen once. The CDR3 loop spans 15 amino acids. Trimming took 1 base from V and 1 from J, leaving 9 bases between them. Germline V gene data show CDR1 as LNHNV and CDR2 as YYDKDF (reference sequence). Regarding the study as a whole: In tumors, expanded intratumoral alpha and beta TCR counts tracked mutation counts. Nonsynonymous mutation counts, ubiquitous and regional, were tracked by the respective counts of ubiquitous and regional expanded TCRs. The estimate shows that only approximately 7% of tumor T cells were covered for alpha and roughly 13% for beta chains.

This clonotype occurred many times. Its antigen is as yet unknown. This beta chain slipped into a library made for alpha chains as a stray read, so its size is not meaningful. The rearrangement uses TRBV15 and TRBJ2-3; the D gene is possibly TRBD2 (5 bases). The sample was lung tumor tissue, taken at surgery. The sequence came from a male donor with early-stage non-small cell lung cancer. CDR3 in amino acids: CATSRGGMGTDTQYF. For the CDR3, the DNA is TGTGCCACCAGCAGAGGAGGGATGGGCACAGATACGCAGTATTTT.